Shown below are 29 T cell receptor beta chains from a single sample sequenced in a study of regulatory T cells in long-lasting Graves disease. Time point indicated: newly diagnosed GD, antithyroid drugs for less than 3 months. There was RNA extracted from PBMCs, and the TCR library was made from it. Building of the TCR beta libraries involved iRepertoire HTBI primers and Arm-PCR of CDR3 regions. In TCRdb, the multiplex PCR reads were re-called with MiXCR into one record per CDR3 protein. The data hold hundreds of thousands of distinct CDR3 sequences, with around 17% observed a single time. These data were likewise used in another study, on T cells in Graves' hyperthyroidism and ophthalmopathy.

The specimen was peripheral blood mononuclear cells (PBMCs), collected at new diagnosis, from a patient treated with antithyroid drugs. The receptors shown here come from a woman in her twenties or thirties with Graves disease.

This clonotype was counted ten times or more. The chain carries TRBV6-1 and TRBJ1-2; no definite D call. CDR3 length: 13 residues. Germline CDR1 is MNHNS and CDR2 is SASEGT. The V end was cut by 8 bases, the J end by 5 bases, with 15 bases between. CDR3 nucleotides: TGTGCCAGCCGGCAGGTTGGAGCATATGGCTACACCTTC. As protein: CASRQVGAYGYTF.

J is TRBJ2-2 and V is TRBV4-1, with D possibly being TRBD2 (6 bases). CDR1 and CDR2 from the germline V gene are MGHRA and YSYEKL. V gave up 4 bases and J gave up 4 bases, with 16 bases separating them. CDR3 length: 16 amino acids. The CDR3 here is CASSPVRGRRTGELFF. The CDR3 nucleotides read TGCGCCAGCAGCCCCGTCCGGGGGAGGCGCACCGGGGAGCTGTTTTTT.

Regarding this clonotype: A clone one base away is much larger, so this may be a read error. CDR3 DNA sequence: TGTGCCAGCAGCTACGTACTAGCGGGAGTCTACAATGTGCAGTTCTTC. The encoded protein is CASSYVLAGVYNVQFF. The rearrangement uses TRBV6-5 and TRBJ2-1; 11 bases fit TRBD2. Germline lookup yields CDR1 MNHEY and CDR2 SVGAGI. The CDR3 spans 16 residues.

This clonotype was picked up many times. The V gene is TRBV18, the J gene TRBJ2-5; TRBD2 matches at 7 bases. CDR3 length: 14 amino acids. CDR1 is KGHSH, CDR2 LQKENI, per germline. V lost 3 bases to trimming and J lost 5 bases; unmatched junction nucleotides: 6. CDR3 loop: CASSPGLGVETQYF. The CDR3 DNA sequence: TGTGCCAGCTCACCCGGACTAGGGGTGGAGACCCAGTACTTC.

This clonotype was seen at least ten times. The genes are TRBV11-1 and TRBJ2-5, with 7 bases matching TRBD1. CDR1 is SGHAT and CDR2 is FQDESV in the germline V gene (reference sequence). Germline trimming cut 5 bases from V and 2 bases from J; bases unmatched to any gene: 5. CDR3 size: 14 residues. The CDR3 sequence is CASSRPGQQETQYF. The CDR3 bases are TGTGCCAGCAGCCGTCCGGGACAGCAAGAGACCCAGTACTTC.

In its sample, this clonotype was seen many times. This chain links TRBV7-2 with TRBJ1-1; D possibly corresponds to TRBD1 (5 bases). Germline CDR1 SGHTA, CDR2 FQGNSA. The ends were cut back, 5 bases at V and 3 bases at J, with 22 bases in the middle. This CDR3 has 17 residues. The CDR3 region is CASSAILIGGGYTEAFF. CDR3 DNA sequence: TGTGCCAGCAGCGCCATTCTTATTGGGGGGGGTTACACTGAAGCTTTCTTT.

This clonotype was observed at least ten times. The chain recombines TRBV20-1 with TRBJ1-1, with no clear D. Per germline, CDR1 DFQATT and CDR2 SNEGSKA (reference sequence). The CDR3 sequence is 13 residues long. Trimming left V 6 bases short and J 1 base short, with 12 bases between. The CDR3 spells CSAAEGGNTEAFF. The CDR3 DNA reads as TGCAGTGCCGCAGAAGGAGGGAACACTGAAGCTTTCTTT.

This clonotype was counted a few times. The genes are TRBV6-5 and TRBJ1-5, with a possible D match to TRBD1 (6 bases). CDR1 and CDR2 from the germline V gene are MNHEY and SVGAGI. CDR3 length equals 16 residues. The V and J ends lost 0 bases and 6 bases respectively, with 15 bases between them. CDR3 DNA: TGTGCCAGCAGTTACTCTAAGGGGGGGTCAGGTCAGCCCCAGCATTTT. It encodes CASSYSKGGSGQPQHF.

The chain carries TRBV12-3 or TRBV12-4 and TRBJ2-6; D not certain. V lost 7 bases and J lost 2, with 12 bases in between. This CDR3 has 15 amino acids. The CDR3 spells CASILSGTGANVLTF. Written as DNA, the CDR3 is TGTGCCAGCATTTTGTCGGGTACTGGGGCCAACGTCCTGACTTTC.

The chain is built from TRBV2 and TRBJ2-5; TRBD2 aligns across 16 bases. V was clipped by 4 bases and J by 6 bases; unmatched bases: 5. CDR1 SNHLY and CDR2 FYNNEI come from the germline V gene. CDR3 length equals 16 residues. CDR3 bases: TGTGCCAGCAGTGTGGGACTAGCGGGGGGGGGACAGACCCAGTACTTC. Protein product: CASSVGLAGGGQTQYF. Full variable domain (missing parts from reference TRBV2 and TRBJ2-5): EPEVTQTPSHQVTQMGQEVILRCVPISNHLYFYWYRQILGQKVEFLVSFYNNEISEKSEIFDDQFSVERPDGSNFTLKIRSTKLEDSAMYFCASSVGLAGGGQTQYFGPGTRLLVL.

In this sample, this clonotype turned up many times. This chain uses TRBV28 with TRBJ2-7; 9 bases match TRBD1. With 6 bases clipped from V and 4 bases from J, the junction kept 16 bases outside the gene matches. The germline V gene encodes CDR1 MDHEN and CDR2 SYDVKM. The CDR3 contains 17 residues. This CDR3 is CASRIGRTGTGRYEQYF. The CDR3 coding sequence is TGTGCCAGCAGGATTGGGCGGACCGGGACAGGGCGTTACGAGCAGTACTTC.

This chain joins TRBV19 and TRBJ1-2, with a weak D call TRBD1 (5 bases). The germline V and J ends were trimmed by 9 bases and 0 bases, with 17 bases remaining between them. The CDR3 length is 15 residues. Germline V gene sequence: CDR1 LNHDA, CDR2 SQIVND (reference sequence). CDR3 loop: CASKKGHPANYGYTF. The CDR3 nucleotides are TGTGCCAGCAAGAAAGGACACCCGGCTAACTATGGCTACACCTTC.

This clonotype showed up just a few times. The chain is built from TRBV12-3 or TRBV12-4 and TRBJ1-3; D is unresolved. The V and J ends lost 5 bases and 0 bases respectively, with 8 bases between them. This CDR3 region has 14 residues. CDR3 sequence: CASSEGHSGNTIYF. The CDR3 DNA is TGTGCCAGCAGTGAAGGGCACTCTGGAAACACCATATATTTT.

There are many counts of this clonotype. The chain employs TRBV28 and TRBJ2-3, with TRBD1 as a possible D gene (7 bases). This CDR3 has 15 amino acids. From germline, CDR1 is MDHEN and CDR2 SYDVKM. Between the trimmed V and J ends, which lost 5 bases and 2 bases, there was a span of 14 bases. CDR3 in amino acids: CASSGGTEITDTQYF. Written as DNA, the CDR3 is TGTGCCAGCAGTGGGGGGACAGAAATCACAGATACGCAGTATTTT. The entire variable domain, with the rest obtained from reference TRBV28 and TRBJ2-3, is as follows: DVKVTQSSRYLVKRTGEKVFLECVQDMDHENMFWYRQDPGLGLRLIYFSYDVKMKEKGDIPEGYSVSREKKERFSLILESASTNQTSMYLCASSGGTEITDTQYFGPGTRLTVL.

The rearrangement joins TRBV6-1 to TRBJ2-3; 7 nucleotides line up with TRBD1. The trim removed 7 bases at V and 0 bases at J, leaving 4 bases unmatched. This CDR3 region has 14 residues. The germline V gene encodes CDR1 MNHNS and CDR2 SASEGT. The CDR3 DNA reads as TGTGCCAGCAACCTACAGGGGAGCACAGATACGCAGTATTTT. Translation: CASNLQGSTDTQYF.

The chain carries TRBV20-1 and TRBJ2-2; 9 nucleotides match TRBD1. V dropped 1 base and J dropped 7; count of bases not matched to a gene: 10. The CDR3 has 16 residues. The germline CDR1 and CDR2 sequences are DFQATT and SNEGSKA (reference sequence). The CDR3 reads CSARGLGQGVHGELFF. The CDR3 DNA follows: TGCAGTGCTAGAGGTCTGGGACAGGGTGTACACGGGGAGCTGTTTTTT.

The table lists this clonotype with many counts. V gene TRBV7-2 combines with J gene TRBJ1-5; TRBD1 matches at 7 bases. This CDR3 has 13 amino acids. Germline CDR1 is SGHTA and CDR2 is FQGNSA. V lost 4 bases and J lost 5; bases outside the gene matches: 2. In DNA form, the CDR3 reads TGTGCCAGCAGCTGGGACAGTCATCAGCCCCAGCATTTT. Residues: CASSWDSHQPQHF.

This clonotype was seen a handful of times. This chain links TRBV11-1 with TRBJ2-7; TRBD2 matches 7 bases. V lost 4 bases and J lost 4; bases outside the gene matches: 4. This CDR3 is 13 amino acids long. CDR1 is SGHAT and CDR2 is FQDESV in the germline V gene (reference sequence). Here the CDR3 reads CASSSVGGYEQYF. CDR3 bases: TGTGCCAGCAGCTCCGTGGGGGGGTACGAGCAGTACTTC.

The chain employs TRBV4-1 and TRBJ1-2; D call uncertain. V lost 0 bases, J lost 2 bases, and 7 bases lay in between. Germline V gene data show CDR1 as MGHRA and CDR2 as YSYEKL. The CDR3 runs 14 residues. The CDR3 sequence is CASSQETGNYGYTF. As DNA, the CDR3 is TGCGCCAGCAGCCAAGAGACGGGGAACTATGGCTACACCTTC.

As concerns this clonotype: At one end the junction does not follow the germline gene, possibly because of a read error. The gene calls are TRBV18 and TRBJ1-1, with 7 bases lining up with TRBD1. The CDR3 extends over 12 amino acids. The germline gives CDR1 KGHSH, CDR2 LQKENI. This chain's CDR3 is CTSSPGGTEAFF. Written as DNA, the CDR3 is TGTACCAGCTCACCAGGGGGGACTGAAGCTTTCTTT.

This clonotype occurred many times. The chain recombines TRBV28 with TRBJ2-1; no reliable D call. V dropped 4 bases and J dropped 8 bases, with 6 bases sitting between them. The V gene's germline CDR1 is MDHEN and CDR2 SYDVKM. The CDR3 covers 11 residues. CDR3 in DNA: TGTGCCAGCAGTTCCGCATATGAGCAGTTCTTC. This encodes CASSSAYEQFF.

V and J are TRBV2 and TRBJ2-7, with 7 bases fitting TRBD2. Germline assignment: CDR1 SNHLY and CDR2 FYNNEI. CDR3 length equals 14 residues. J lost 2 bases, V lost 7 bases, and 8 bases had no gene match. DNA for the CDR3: TGTGCCAGCAATACCGGACTAGTCCCCTACGAGCAGTACTTC. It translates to CASNTGLVPYEQYF.

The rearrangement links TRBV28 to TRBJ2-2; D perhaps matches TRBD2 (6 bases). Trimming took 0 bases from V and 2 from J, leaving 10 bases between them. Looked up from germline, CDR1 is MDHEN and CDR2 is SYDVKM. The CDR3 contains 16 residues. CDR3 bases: TGTGCCAGCAGTTTATGGGGAGGAGTCAACACCGGGGAGCTGTTTTTT. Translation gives CASSLWGGVNTGELFF.

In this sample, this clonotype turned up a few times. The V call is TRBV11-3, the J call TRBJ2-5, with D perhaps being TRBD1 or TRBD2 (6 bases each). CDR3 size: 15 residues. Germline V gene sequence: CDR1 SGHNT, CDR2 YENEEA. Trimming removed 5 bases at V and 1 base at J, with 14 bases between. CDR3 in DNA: TGTGCCAGCAGCCCCGGGGGCAGACTCCAAGAGACCCAGTACTTC. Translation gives CASSPGGRLQETQYF.

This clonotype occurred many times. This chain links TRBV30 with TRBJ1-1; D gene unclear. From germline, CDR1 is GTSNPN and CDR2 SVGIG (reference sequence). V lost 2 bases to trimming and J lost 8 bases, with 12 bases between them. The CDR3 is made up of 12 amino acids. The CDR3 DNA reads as TGTGCCTGGAGTCGCACAAACCTAGAAGCTTTCTTT. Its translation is CAWSRTNLEAFF.

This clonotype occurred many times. This CDR3 is CASRIAFKDNEQFF. The CDR3 region has the DNA TGTGCCAGCAGGATAGCTTTCAAGGACAATGAGCAGTTCTTC. The rearrangement links TRBV7-8 to TRBJ2-1; D not certain. The CDR3 is made up of 14 amino acids. The germline V gene encodes CDR1 SGHVS and CDR2 FQNEAQ. Between the trimmed V and J ends, which lost 6 bases and 5 bases, there was a span of 14 bases.

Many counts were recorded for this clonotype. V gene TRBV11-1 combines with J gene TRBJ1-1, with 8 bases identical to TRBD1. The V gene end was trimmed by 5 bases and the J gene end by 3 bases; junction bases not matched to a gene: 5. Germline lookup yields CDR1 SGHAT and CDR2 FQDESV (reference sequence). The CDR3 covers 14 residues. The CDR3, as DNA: TGTGCCAGCAGCCTATCCAGGGGGCACACTGAAGCTTTCTTT. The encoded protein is CASSLSRGHTEAFF.

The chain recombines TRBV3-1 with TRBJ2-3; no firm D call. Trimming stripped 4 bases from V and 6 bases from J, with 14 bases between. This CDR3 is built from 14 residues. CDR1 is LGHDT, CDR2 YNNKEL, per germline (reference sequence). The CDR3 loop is CASSRPDHRDTQYF. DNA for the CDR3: TGTGCCAGCAGCCGGCCGGACCACCGGGATACGCAGTATTTT.

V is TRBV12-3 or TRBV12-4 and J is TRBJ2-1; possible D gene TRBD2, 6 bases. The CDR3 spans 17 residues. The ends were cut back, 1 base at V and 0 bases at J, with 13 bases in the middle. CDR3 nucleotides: TGTGCCAGCAGTTTAGGGCCCCCCGGGAGCTCCTACAATGAGCAGTTCTTC. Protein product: CASSLGPPGSSYNEQFF.